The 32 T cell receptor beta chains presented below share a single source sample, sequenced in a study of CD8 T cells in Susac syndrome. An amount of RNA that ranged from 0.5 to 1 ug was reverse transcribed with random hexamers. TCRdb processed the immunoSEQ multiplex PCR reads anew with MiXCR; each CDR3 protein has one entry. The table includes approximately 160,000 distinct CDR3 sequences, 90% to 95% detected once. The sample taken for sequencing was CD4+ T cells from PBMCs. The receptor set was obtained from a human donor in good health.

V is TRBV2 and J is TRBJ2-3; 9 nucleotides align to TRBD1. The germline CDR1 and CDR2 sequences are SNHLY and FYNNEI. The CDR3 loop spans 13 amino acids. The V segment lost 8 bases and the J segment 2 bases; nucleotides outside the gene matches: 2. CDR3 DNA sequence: TGTGCCAGCGGGACAGGGAACACAGATACGCAGTATTTT. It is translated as CASGTGNTDTQYF. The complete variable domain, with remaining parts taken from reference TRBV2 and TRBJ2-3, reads EPEVTQTPSHQVTQMGQEVILRCVPISNHLYFYWYRQILGQKVEFLVSFYNNEISEKSEIFDDQFSVERPDGSNFTLKIRSTKLEDSAMYFCASGTGNTDTQYFGPGTRLTVL.

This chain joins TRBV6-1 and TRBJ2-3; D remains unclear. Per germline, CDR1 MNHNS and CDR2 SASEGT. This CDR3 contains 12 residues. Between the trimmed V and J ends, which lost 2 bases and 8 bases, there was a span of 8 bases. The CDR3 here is CASSELSGTQYF. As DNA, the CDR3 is TGTGCCAGCAGTGAACTATCCGGTACGCAGTATTTT.

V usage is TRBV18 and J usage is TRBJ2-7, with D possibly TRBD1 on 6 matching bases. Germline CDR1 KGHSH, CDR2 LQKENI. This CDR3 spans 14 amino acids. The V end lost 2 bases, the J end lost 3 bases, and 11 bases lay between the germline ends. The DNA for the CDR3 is TGTGCCAGCTCACCAAGCCAGGGGTTCTACGAGCAGTACTTC. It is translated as CASSPSQGFYEQYF.

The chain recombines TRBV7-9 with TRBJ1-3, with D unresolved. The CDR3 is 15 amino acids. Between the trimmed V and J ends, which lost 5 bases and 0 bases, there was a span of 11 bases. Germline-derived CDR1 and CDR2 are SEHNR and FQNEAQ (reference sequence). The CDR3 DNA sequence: TGTGCCAGCAGCACTCGGACGGACTCTGGAAACACCATATATTTT. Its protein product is CASSTRTDSGNTIYF. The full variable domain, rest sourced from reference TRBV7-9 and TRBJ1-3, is DTGVSQNPRHKITKRGQNVTFRCDPISEHNRLYWYRQTLGQGPEFLTYFQNEAQLEKSRLLSDRFSAERPKGSFSTLEIQRTEQGDSAMYLCASSTRTDSGNTIYFGEGSWLTVV.

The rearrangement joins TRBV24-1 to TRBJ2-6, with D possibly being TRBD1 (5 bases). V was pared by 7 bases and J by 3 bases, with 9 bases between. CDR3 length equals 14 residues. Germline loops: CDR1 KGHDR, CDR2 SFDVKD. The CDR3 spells CATRTVGGANVLTF. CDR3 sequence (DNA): TGTGCCACCAGGACAGTCGGTGGGGCCAACGTCCTGACTTTC.

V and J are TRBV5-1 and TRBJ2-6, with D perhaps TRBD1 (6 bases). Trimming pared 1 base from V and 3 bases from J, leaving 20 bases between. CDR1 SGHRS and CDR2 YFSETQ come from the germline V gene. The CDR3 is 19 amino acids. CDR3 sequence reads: CASSLRDIPKGDGANVLTF. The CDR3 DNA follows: TGCGCCAGCAGCTTGAGGGACATCCCTAAAGGCGATGGGGCCAACGTCCTGACTTTC.

CDR3 sequence: CASSIPTDHRVQPQHF. The CDR3 coding sequence is TGTGCCAGTAGTATCCCGACAGACCATAGGGTTCAGCCCCAGCATTTT. This chain links TRBV19 with TRBJ1-5; D is perhaps TRBD1 (5 bases). The CDR3 covers 16 residues. Per germline, CDR1 LNHDA and CDR2 SQIVND (reference sequence). V lost 3 bases to trimming and J lost 6 bases, with 18 bases between them.

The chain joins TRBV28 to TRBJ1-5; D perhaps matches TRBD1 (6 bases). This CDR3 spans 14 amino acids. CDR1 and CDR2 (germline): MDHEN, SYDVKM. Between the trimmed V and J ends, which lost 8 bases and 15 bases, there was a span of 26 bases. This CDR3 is CASLGAGPVVVGHF. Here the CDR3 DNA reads TGTGCCAGCTTGGGGGCGGGTCCCGTGGTGGTTGGGCATTTT.

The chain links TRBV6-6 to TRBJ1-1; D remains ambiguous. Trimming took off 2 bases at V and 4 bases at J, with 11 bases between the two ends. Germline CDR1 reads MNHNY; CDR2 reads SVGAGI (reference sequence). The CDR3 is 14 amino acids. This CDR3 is CASSYGPTSTEAFF. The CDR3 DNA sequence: TGTGCCAGCAGTTACGGCCCCACATCCACTGAAGCTTTCTTT.

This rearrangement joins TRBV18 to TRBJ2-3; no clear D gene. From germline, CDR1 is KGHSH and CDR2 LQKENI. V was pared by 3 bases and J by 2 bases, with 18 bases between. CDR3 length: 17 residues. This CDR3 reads CASSPSTLQVYTDTQYF. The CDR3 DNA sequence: TGTGCCAGCTCACCTTCGACACTTCAAGTTTACACAGATACGCAGTATTTT. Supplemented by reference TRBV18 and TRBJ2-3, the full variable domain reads NAGVMQNPRHLVRRRGQEARLRCSPMKGHSHVYWYRQLPEEGLKFMVYLQKENIIDESGMPKERFSAEFPKEGPSILRIQQVVRGDSAAYFCASSPSTLQVYTDTQYFGPGTRLTVL.

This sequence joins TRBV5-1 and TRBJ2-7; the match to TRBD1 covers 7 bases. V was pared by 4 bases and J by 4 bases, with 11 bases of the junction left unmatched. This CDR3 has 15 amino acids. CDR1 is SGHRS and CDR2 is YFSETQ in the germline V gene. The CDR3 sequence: CASSISPGQSYEQYF. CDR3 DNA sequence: TGCGCCAGCAGCATTTCTCCGGGACAGAGTTACGAGCAGTACTTC.

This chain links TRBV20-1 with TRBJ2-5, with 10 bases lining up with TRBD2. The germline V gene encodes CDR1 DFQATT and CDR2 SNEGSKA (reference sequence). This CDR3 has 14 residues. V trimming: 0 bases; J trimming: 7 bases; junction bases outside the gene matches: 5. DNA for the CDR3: TGCAGTGCTAGAGATAAGAGCGGGAGGGGGACCCAGTACTTC. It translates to CSARDKSGRGTQYF.

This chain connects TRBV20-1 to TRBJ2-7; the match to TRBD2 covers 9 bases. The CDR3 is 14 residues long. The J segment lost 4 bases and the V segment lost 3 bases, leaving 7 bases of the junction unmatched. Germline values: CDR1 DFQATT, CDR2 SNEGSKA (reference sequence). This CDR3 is CSASSSGRLYEQYF. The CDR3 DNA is TGCAGTGCTAGTTCCAGCGGGAGGTTATACGAGCAGTACTTC.

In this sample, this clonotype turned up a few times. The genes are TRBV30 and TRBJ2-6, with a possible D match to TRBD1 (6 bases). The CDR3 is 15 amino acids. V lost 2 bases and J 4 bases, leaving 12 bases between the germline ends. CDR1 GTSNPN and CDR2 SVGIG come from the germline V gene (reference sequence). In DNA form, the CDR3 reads TGTGCCTGGAGTCGGACAGTTGCCGGGGCCAACGTCCTGACTTTC. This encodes CAWSRTVAGANVLTF.

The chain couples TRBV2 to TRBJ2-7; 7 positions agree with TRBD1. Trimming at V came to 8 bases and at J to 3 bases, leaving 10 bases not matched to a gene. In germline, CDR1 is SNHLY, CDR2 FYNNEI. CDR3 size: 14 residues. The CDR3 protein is CASRSDRVGYEQYF. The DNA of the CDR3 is TGTGCCAGCCGCAGCGACAGGGTAGGCTACGAGCAGTACTTC. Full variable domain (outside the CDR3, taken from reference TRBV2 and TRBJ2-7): EPEVTQTPSHQVTQMGQEVILRCVPISNHLYFYWYRQILGQKVEFLVSFYNNEISEKSEIFDDQFSVERPDGSNFTLKIRSTKLEDSAMYFCASRSDRVGYEQYFGPGTRLTVT.

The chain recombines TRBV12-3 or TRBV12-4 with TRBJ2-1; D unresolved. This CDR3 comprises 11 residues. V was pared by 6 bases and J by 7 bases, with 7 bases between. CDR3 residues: CASSSWNEQFF. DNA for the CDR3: TGTGCCAGCAGCTCGTGGAATGAGCAGTTCTTC.

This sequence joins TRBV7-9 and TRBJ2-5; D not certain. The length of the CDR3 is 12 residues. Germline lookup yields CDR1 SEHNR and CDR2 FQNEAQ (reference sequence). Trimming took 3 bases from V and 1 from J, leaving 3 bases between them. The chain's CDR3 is CASSFSQETQYF. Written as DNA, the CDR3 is TGTGCCAGCAGCTTTAGCCAAGAGACCCAGTACTTC. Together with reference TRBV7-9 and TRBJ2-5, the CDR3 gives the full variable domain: DTGVSQNPRHKITKRGQNVTFRCDPISEHNRLYWYRQTLGQGPEFLTYFQNEAQLEKSRLLSDRFSAERPKGSFSTLEIQRTEQGDSAMYLCASSFSQETQYFGPGTRLLVL.

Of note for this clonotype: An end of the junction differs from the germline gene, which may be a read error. The CDR3 region has the DNA TGTGCCAACAGTAAAGATAGCACAGATACGCAGTATTTT. Translated, it gives CANSKDSTDTQYF. The chain joins TRBV2 to TRBJ2-3; no clear D gene. Germline V lookup: CDR1 SNHLY, CDR2 FYNNEI. CDR3 length: 13 amino acids.

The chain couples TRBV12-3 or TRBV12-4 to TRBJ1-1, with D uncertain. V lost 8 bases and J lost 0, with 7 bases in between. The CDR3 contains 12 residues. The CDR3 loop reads CASLDLNTEAFF. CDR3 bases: TGTGCCAGCCTCGACTTGAACACTGAAGCTTTCTTT.

The CDR3 DNA follows: TGTGCCAGCAGCGGGACAGATGGGGAAAAACTGTTTTTT. The encoded protein is CASSGTDGEKLFF. The rearrangement joins TRBV7-8 to TRBJ1-4; 7 nucleotides line up with TRBD1. The CDR3 has 13 amino acids. CDR1 is SGHVS and CDR2 is FQNEAQ in the germline V gene. With V trimmed by 5 bases and J by 8 bases, 5 bases remained unmatched.

In nucleotides, the CDR3 is TGTGCCAGCAGCATGACTAGCGGGAGGTCGGAGACCCAGTACTTC. Its protein product is CASSMTSGRSETQYF. The chain carries TRBV6-1 and TRBJ2-5; TRBD2 matches 13 bases. The V gene end was trimmed by 6 bases and the J gene end by 5 bases; junction bases not matched to a gene: 6. Germline V gives CDR1 MNHNS, CDR2 SASEGT. The CDR3 runs to 15 residues.

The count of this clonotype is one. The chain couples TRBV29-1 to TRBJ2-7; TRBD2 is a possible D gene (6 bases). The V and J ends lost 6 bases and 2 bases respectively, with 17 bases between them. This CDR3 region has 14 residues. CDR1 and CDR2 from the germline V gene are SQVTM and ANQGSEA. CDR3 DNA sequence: TGCAGCGTCCCTCCGGGGGAAGGGGCCTACGAGCAGTACTTC. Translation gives CSVPPGEGAYEQYF.

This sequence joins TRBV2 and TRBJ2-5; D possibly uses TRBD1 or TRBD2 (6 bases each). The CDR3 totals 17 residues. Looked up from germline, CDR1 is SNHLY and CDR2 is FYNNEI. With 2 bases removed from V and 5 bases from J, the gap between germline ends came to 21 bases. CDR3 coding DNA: TGTGCCAGCAGTGAATCCGGCAGGGGAGAGGGGAGGGAGACCCAGTACTTC. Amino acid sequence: CASSESGRGEGRETQYF.

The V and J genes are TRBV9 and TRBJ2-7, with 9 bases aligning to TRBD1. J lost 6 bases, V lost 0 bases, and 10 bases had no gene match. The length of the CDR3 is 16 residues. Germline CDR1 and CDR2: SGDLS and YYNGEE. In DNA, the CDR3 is TGTGCCAGCAGCGTAGGGCTGGGACAGGGACCCCTCGAGCAGTACTTC. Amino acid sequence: CASSVGLGQGPLEQYF.

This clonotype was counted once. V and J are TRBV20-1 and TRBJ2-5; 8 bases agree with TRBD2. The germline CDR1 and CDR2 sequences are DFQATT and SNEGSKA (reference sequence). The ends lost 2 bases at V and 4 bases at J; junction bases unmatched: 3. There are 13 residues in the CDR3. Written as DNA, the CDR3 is TGCAGTGCTAGAAGCGGGGGCGGAGAGACCCAGTACTTC. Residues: CSARSGGGETQYF.

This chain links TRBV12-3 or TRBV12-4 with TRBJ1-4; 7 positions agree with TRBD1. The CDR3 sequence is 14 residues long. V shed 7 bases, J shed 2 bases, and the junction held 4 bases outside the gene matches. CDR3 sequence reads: CASKDRDTNEKLFF. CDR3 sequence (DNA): TGTGCCAGCAAAGACAGGGATACTAATGAAAAACTGTTTTTT.

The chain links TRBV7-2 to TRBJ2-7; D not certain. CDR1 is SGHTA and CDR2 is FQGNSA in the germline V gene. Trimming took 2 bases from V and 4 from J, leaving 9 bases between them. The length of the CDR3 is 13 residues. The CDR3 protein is CASSLFYGYEQYF. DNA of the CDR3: TGTGCCAGCAGCTTATTTTACGGATACGAGCAGTACTTC.

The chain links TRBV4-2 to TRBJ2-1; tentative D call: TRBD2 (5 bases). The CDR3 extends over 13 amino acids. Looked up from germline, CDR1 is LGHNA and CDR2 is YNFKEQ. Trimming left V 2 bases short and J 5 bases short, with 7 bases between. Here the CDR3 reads CASSQRRDNEQFF. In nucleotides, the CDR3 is TGTGCCAGCAGCCAAAGGCGGGACAATGAGCAGTTCTTC.

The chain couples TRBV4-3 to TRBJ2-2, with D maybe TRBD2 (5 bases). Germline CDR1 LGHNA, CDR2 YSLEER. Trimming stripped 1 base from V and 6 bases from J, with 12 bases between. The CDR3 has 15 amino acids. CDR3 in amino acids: CASSQVSGGAGELFF. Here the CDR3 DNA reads TGCGCCAGCAGCCAAGTTTCCGGAGGAGCCGGGGAGCTGTTTTTT.

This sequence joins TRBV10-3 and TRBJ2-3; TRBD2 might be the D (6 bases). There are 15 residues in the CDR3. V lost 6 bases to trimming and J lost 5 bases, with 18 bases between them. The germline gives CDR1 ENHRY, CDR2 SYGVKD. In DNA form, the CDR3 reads TGTGCCATCAGCCGGGACCGGGGAGGCTTAGATACGCAGTATTTT. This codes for CAISRDRGGLDTQYF.

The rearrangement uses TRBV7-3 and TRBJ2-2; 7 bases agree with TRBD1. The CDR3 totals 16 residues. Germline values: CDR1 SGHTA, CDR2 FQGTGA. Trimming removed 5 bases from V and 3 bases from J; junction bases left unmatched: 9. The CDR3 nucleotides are TGTGCCAGCAGCACCACACTCACAGGGGACACCGGGGAGCTGTTTTTT. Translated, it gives CASSTTLTGDTGELFF.

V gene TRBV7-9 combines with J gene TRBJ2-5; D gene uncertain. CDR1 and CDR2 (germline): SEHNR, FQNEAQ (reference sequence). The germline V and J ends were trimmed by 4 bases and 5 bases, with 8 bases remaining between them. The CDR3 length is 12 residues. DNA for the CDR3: TGTGCCAGCAGCTATTCTACGGAGACCCAGTACTTC. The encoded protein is CASSYSTETQYF.